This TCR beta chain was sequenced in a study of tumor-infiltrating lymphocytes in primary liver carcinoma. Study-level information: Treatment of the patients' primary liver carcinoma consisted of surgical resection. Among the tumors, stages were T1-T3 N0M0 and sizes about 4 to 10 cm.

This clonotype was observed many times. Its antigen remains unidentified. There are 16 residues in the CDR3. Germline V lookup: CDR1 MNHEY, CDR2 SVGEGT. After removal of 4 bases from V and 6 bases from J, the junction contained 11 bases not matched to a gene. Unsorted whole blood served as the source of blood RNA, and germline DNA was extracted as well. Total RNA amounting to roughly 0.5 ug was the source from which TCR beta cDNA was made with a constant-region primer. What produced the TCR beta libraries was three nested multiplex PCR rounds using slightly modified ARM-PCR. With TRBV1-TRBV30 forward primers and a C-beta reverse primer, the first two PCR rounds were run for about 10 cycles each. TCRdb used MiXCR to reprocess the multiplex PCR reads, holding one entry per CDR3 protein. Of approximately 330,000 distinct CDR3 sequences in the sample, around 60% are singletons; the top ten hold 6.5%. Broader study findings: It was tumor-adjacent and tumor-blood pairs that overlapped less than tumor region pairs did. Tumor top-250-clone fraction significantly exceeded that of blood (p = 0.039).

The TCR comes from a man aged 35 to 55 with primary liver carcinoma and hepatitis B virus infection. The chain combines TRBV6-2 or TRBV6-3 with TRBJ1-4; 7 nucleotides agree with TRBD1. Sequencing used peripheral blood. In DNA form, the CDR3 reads TGTGCCAGCAGTTCCCGGACAGGCACGGGCTATGAAAAACTGTTTTTT. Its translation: CASSSRTGTGYEKLFF.